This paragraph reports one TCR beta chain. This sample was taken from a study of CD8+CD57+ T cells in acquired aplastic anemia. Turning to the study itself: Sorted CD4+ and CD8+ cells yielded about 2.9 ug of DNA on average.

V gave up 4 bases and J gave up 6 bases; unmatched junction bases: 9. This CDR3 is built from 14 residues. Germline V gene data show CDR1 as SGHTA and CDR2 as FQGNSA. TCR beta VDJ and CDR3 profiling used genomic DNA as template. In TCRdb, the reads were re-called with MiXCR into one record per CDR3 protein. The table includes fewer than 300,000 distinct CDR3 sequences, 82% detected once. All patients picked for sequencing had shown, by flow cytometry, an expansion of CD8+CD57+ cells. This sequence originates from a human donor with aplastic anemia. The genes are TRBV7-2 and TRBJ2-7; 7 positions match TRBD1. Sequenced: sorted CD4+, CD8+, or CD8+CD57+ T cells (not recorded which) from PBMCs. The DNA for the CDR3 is TGTGCCAGCAGCTCGACAGGGAGTATCGGCGAGCAGTACTTC. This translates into CASSSTGSIGEQYF.